Included here is one TCR beta chain sequence, with context. Profiling relied on immunoSEQ multiplex PCR, and the TCRdb table lists in-frame clones only, not all of them. The sample lists roughly 84,000 clones, about 91% occurring once. Germline values: CDR1 LGHNA, CDR2 YSLEER. V dropped 0 bases and J dropped 13; count of bases not matched to a gene: 6. This CDR3 spans 14 amino acids. These data come from a study of control samples from healthy donors and cancer patients. The sequence derives from a man between 45 and 60 years old in good health. The genes are TRBV4-3 and TRBJ2-3; 11 nucleotides line up with TRBD2. Material for sequencing was blood. The CDR3 DNA is TGCGCCAGCAGCCAAGATCAAACTAGCGGGGGAAAGTATTTT. Its translation is CASSQDQTSGGKYF.